These T cell receptor beta chains were read from a single sample in a study of CD8+CD57+ T cells in acquired aplastic anemia. TCRdb recomputed calls from the reads with MiXCR, one row per CDR3 protein. The sample yields around 170,000 distinct CDR3 sequences, around 45% seen once. Source material: sorted CD4+, CD8+, or CD8+CD57+ T cells (not recorded which) from PBMCs. The receptor source for this set is a human donor with aplastic anemia. Both conserved end residues are part of each CDR3. A D gene is named only where the DNA matches it firmly. Clone sizes are given selectively: once, few, many, or a class where the clone is expanded.

d_call | clone_size | j_call | v_call | cdr3_nt | cdr3_aa
TRBD2 | many | TRBJ2-5 | TRBV25-1 | TGTGCCAGCAGTGAGGGGGGAGGGGAAGAGACCCAGTACTTC | CASSEGGGEETQYF
. | few | TRBJ2-5 | TRBV7-9 | TGTGCCAGCAGCTTGCTAGCGTCGCAAGAGACCCAGTACTTC | CASSLLASQETQYF
TRBD1 | . | TRBJ1-2 | TRBV15 | TGTGCCACCAGCAAAGGACAGGGCGATGGCTACACCTTC | CATSKGQGDGYTF
. | many | TRBJ1-6 | TRBV11-2 | TGTGCCAGCAGCTTAGTCCCGGGGTTGAATTCACCCCTCCACTTT | CASSLVPGLNSPLHF
TRBD2 | many | TRBJ2-7 | TRBV12-5 | TGTGCTAGTGGTTTGGTGCTATCTGGGAGGGCGGGGCAGTACTTC | CASGLVLSGRAGQYF
. | . | TRBJ1-3 | TRBV10-3 | TGTGCCATCAGCCAGAAGACGGATTTCTCTGGAAACACCATATATTTT | CAISQKTDFSGNTIYF
. | . | TRBJ1-4 | TRBV11-2 | TGTGCCAGCAGCTTAGGGGTGAGGACCTGGGGTGAAAAACTGTTTTTT | CASSLGVRTWGEKLFF
. | . | TRBJ1-6 | TRBV5-1 | TGCGCCAGCAGCGAGAAACAGGGCAGCTCATCACCCCTCCACTTT | CASSEKQGSSSPLHF
TRBD2 | . | TRBJ2-2 | TRBV30 | TGTGCCTGGAGTGTCCGACTTCTAGCGGGAGGATTTATAGGGAACACCGGGGAGCTGTTTTTT | CAWSVRLLAGGFIGNTGELFF
. | . | TRBJ2-1 | TRBV24-1 | TGTGCCACCAGTGATTTGGATGAGCAGTTCTTC | CATSDLDEQFF
. | . | TRBJ2-2 | TRBV2 | TGTGCCAGCGGGATGCAGGGGACCGGGGAGCTGTTTTTT | CASGMQGTGELFF
TRBD2 | few | TRBJ2-1 | TRBV9 | TGTGCCAGCAGCGTAAACTCGGGACTAGCGGGATCTAATGAGCAGTTCTTC | CASSVNSGLAGSNEQFF
. | many | TRBJ1-1 | TRBV5-6 | TGTGCCAGCAGCTTGGGGAGTCTTCCTGAAGCTTTCTTT | CASSLGSLPEAFF
. | . | TRBJ1-2 | TRBV29-1 | TGCAGCGTTGACGGGAGATTACATGGCTACACCTTC | CSVDGRLHGYTF
TRBD1 | once | TRBJ1-4 | TRBV10-1 | TGCGCCAGGGGGAAAGACAGGGGGCGAGGTGAAAAACTGTTTTTT | CARGKDRGRGEKLFF
. | . | TRBJ2-1 | TRBV11-2 | TGTGCCAGCAGCTTAGACCCACGCCCCTACAATGAGCAGTTCTTC | CASSLDPRPYNEQFF
. | many | TRBJ2-7 | TRBV7-8 | TGTGCCAGCAGCTTAGTCACCAGGCGGGTGGGTACGGAGCAGTACTTC | CASSLVTRRVGTEQYF
TRBD2 | few | TRBJ2-7 | TRBV5-5 | TGTGCCAGCAGCGCCGGACTAGCGTTCGAGCAGTACTTC | CASSAGLAFEQYF
TRBD1 | . | TRBJ2-7 | TRBV3-1 | TGTGCCAGCAGCCCCCGACAGGGGCGTGCGTTCTACGAGCAGTACTTC | CASSPRQGRAFYEQYF
. | many | TRBJ2-5 | TRBV20-1 | TGCAGTGCTAGAGTTGCCGGGGAGACCCAGTACTTC | CSARVAGETQYF
TRBD2 | many | TRBJ2-1 | TRBV12-3/TRBV12-4 | TGTGCCAGCACCGTAGCGGGACACTCCTACAATGAGCAGTTCTTC | CASTVAGHSYNEQFF
TRBD1 | . | TRBJ2-7 | TRBV20-1 | TGCAGTGCTAGCGCCCTGGGACAGGGGTACGAGCAGTACTTC | CSASALGQGYEQYF
. | . | TRBJ1-1 | TRBV27 | TGTGCCAGCAGTCCGGCCCGGACAGCGAACACTGAAGCTTTCTTT | CASSPARTANTEAFF
. | . | TRBJ1-6 | TRBV25-1 | TGTGCCAGCAGTGACCAGGGGTTTTATTCACCCCTCCACTTT | CASSDQGFYSPLHF
TRBD1 | many | TRBJ1-4 | TRBV19 | TGTGCCAGTAGTACCCCGGGACAGGCCGAAAAACTGTTTTTT | CASSTPGQAEKLFF
. | . | TRBJ1-6 | TRBV2 | TGTGCCAGCAGTGAAGGCCAGGGATATTCACCCCTCCACTTT | CASSEGQGYSPLHF
TRBD1 | . | TRBJ2-7 | TRBV7-9 | TGTGCCAGCAGCGCGGACAGGGGGGGTCTCGAGCAGTACTTC | CASSADRGGLEQYF
TRBD1 | few | TRBJ2-7 | TRBV19 | TGTGCCAGCAGCTACCGGGACAGCACCTACGAGCAGTACTTC | CASSYRDSTYEQYF
. | . | TRBJ1-4 | TRBV25-1 | TGTGCCAGCAGTGACGGACAGCAAAATGAAAAACTGTTTTTT | CASSDGQQNEKLFF
. | . | TRBJ1-1 | TRBV19 | TGTGCCAGTAGCGACGCACCGGGACAGAACACTGAAGCTTTCTTT | CASSDAPGQNTEAFF
. | . | TRBJ2-7 | TRBV6-2/TRBV6-3 | TGTGCCAGCACCATCGGGGGGCTAGGGCCCCACGAGCAGTACTTC | CASTIGGLGPHEQYF
. | many | TRBJ2-7 | TRBV12-3/TRBV12-4 | TGTGCCAGCAGCCCCTCCACGTGGACCTACGAGCAGTACTTC | CASSPSTWTYEQYF
. | . | TRBJ1-6 | TRBV20-1 | TGCAGTGCTAGACGAACAGGGTGGGATTCACCCCTCCACTTT | CSARRTGWDSPLHF
. | few | TRBJ2-5 | TRBV20-1 | TGCAGTGCTAGAGATGGGGTAGCCCAAGAGACCCAGTACTTC | CSARDGVAQETQYF
. | . | TRBJ1-4 | TRBV2 | TGTGCCAGCAGTGGGCACAGGGAAGAATCAGGTGAAAAACTGTTTTTT | CASSGHREESGEKLFF
TRBD2 | . | TRBJ2-3 | TRBV7-3 | TGTGCCAGCAGCTTAGTAGCGGGGGGATCCACAGATACGCAGTATTTT | CASSLVAGGSTDTQYF